This T cell receptor beta chain stems from a study of OX40 agonist ivuxolimab in advanced cancers. Study-level results: The 0.1-3.0 mg/kg partial responders had among the lowest clonal expansion. Among some nonresponders, normalized T-cell clonal expansion was also low.

As for this clone: Its matching antigen is unknown.

Produced via immunoSEQ multiplex PCR; TCRdb's table is partial and in-frame only. The table includes some 60,000 clones, around 84% detected once. The length of the CDR3 is 15 residues. Germline V gene sequence: CDR1 SGHVS, CDR2 FQNEAQ. The V and J ends lost 5 bases and 4 bases respectively, with 17 bases between them. The V gene is TRBV7-8, the J gene TRBJ1-2, with D perhaps TRBD1 (5 bases). The material sequenced was CD4+ or CD8+ T cells sorted from blood, taken in a trial of the OX40 agonist ivuxolimab. The sequence derives from an adult with an advanced solid tumor such as melanoma, head and neck, liver or kidney cancer. CDR3 residues: CASSPLRDPPYGYTF. Written as DNA, the CDR3 is TGTGCCAGCAGCCCCCTTCGGGACCCTCCCTATGGCTACACCTTC.